The source of this T cell receptor (beta chain) is a study of blood T cell repertoires in COVID-19. Germline CDR1 and CDR2: SEHNR and FQNEAQ (reference sequence). Trimming removed 4 bases from V and 4 bases from J; junction bases left unmatched: 10. This CDR3 has 16 residues. This table comes from immunoSEQ multiplex PCR, and its TCRdb copy is limited to in-frame clones, with some not included. The sample has roughly 160,000 clones, over 80% seen once. J is TRBJ2-3 and V is TRBV7-9, with 8 nucleotides matching TRBD2. Sequencing input: peripheral blood. The source is a woman aged 55-70 years with acute or convalescent COVID-19. The CDR3 is CASSYLRGDGSDTQYF. CDR3 bases: TGTGCCAGCAGCTATCTGCGGGGGGACGGATCAGATACGCAGTATTTT.